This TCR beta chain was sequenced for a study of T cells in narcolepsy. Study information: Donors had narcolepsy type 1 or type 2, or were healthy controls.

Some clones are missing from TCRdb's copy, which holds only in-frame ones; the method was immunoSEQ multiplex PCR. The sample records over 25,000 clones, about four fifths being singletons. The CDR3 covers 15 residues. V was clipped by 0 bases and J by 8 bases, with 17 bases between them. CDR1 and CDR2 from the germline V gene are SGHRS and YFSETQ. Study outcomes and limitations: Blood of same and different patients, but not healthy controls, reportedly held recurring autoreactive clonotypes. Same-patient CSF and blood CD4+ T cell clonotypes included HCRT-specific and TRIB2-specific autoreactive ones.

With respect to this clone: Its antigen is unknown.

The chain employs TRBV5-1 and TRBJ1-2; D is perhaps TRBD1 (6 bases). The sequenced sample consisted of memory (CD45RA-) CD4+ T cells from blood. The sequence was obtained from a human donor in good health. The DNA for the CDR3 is TGCGCCAGCAGCTTGGTTCTGGGGGCCCCTGCCGGCTACACCTTC. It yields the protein CASSLVLGAPAGYTF.